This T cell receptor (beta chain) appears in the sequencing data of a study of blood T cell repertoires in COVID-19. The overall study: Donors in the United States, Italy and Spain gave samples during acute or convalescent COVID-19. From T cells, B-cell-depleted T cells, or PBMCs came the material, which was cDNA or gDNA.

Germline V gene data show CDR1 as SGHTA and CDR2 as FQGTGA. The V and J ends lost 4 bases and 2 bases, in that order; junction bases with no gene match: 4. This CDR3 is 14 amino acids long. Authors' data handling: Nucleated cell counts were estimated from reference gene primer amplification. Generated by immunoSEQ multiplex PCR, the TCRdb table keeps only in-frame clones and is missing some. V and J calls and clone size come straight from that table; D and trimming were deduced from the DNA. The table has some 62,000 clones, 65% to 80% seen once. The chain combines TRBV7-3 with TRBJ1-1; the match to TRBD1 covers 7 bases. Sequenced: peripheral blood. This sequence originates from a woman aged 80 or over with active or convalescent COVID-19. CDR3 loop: CASSSTGANTEAFF. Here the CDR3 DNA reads TGTGCCAGCAGCTCTACAGGGGCAAACACTGAAGCTTTCTTT.